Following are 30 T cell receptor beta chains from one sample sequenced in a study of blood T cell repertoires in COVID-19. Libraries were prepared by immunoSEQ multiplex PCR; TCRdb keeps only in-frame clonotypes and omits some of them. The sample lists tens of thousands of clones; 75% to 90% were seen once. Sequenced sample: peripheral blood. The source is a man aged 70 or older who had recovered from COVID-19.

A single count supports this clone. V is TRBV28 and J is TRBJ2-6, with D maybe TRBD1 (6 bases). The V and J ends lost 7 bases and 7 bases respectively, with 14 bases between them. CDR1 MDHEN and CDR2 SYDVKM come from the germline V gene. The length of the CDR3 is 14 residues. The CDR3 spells CASKETGRANVLTF. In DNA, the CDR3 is TGTGCCAGCAAGGAGACAGGTCGCGCCAACGTCCTGACTTTC.

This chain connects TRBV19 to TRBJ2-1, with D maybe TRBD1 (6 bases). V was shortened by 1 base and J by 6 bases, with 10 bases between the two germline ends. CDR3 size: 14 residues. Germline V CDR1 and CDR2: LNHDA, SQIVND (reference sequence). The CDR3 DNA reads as TGTGCCAGTAGTATAGCGGCAGGGGCCAATGAGCAGTTCTTC. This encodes CASSIAAGANEQFF.

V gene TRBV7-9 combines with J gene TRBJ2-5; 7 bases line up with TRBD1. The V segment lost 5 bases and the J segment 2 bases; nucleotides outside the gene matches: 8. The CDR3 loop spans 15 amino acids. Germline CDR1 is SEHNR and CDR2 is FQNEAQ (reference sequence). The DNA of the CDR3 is TGTGCCAGCAGCCTAAACTGGGACAGACAAGAGACCCAGTACTTC. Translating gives CASSLNWDRQETQYF.

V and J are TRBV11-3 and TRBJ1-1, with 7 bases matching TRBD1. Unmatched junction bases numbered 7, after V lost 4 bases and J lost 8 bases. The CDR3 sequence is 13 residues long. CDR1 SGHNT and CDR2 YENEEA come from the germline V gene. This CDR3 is CASSSIQGTEAFF. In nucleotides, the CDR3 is TGTGCCAGCAGCTCAATACAGGGGACCGAAGCTTTCTTT.

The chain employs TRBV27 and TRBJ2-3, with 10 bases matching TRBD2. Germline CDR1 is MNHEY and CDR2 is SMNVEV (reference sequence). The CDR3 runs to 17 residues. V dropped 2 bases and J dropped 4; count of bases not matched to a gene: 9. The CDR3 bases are TGTGCCAGCAGTTTAAGGCTAGCGGGAGTATTCGCAGATACGCAGTATTTT. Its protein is CASSLRLAGVFADTQYF.

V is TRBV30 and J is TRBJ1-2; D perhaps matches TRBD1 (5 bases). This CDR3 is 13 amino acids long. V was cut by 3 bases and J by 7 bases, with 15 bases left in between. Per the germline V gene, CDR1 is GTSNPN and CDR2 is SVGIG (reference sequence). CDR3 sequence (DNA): TGTGCCTGGAGAGGGTTGACAGCCTCTGGCTACACCTTC. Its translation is CAWRGLTASGYTF.

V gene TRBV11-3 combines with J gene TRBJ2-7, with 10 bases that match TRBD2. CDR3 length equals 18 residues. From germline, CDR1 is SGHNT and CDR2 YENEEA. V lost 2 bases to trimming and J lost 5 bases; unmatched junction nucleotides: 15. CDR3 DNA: TGTGCCAGCAGCTTACGCCTAGCGGGAGTCACCCCTCTTAACGAGCAGTACTTC. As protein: CASSLRLAGVTPLNEQYF.

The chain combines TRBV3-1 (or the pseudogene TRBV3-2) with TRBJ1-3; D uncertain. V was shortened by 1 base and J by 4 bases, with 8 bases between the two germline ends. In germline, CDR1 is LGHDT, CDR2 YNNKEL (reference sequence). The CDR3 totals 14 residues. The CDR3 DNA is TGTGCCAGCAGCCAAGGTTTCCAGGGAAACACCATATATTTT. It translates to CASSQGFQGNTIYF.

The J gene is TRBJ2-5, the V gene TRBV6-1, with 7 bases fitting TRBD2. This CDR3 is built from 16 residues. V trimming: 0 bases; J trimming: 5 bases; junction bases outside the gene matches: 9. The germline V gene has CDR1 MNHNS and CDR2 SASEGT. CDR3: CASSEAGGMGSETQYF. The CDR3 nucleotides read TGTGCCAGCAGTGAAGCGGGGGGGATGGGATCGGAGACCCAGTACTTC.

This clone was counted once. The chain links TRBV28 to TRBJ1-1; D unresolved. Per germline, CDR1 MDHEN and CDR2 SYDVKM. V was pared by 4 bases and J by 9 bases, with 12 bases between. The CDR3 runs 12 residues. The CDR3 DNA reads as TGTGCCAGCAGTTCTCAAGGGAGGCAAGCTTTCTTT. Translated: CASSSQGRQAFF.

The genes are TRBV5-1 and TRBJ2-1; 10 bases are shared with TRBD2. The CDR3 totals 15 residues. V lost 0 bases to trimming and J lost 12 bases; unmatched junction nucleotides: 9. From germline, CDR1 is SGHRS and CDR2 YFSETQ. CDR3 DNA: TGCGCCAGCAGCTTGGGAGCCCTAGCGGGAGAGCGGCAGTTCTTC. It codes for CASSLGALAGERQFF.

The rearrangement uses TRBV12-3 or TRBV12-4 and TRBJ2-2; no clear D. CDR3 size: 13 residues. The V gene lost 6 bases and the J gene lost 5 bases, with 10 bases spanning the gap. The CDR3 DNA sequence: TGTGCCAGCAGCCCTTCGAGTACCGGGGAGCTGTTTTTT. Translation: CASSPSSTGELFF.

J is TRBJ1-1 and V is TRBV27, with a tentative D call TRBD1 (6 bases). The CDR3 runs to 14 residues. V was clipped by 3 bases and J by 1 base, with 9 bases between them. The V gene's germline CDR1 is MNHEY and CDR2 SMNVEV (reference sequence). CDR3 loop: CASSLNRENTEAFF. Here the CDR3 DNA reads TGTGCCAGCAGTTTGAACAGGGAGAACACTGAAGCTTTCTTT.

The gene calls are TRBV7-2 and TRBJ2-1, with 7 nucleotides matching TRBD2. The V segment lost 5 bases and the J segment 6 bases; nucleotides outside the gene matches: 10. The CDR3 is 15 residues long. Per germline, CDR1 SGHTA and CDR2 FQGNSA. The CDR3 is CASSRERDRPNEQFF. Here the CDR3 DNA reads TGTGCCAGCAGCAGAGAGCGGGACCGGCCCAATGAGCAGTTCTTC. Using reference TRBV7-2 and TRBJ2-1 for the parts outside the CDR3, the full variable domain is GAGVSQSPSNKVTEKGKDVELRCDPISGHTALYWYRQSLGQGLEFLIYFQGNSAPDKSGLPSDRFSAERTGGSVSTLTIQRTQQEDSAVYLCASSRERDRPNEQFFGPGTRLTVL.

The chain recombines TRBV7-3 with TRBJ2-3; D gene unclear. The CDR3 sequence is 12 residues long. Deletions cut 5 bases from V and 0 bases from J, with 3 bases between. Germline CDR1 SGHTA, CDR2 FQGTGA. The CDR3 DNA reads TGTGCCAGCAGCCAAAGCACAGATACGCAGTATTTT. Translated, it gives CASSQSTDTQYF.

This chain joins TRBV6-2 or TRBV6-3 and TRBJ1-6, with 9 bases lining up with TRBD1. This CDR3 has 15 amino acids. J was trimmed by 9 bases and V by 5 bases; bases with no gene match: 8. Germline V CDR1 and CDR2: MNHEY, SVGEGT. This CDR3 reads CASSLIGQGSSPLHF. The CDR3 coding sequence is TGTGCCAGCAGTCTTATTGGACAGGGGAGTTCACCCCTCCACTTT.

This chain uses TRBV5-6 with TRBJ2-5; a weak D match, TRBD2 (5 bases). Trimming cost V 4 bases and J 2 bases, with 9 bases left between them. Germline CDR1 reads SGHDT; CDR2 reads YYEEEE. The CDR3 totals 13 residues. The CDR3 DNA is TGTGCCAGCAGCATAGCGTATCAAGAGACCCAGTACTTC. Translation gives CASSIAYQETQYF.

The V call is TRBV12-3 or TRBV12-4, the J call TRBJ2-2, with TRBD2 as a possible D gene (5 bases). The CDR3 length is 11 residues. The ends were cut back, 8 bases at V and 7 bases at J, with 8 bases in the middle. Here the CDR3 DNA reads TGTGCCAGCCGCGGGCTCGGGGAGCTGTTTTTT. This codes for CASRGLGELFF.

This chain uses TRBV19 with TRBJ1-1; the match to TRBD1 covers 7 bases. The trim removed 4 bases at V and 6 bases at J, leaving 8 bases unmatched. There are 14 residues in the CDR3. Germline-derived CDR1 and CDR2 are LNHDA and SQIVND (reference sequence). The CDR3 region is CASSTTGARAEAFF. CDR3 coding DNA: TGTGCCAGTAGTACCACAGGGGCGAGGGCTGAAGCTTTCTTT.

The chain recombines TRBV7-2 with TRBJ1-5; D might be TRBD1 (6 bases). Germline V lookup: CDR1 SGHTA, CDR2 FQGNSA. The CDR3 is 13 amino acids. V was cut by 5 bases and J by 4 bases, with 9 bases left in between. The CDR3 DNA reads TGTGCCAGCAGCAAACAGGGTAATCAGCCCCAGCATTTT. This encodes CASSKQGNQPQHF.

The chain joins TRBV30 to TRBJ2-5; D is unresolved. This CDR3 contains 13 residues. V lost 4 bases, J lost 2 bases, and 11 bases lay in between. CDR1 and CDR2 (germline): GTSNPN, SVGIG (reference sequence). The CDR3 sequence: CAWTMATQETQYF. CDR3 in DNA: TGTGCCTGGACGATGGCAACACAAGAGACCCAGTACTTC.

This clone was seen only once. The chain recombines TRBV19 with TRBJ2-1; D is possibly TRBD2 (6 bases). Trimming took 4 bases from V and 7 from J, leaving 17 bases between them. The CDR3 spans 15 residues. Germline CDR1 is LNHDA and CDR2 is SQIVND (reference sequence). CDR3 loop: CASSKLSGTPNEQFF. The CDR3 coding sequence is TGTGCCAGTAGTAAGCTCTCCGGGACTCCTAATGAGCAGTTCTTC. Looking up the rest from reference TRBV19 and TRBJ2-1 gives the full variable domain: DGGITQSPKYLFRKEGQNVTLSCEQNLNHDAMYWYRQDPGQGLRLIYYSQIVNDFQKGDIAEGYSVSREKKESFPLTVTSAQKNPTAFYLCASSKLSGTPNEQFFGPGTRLTVL.

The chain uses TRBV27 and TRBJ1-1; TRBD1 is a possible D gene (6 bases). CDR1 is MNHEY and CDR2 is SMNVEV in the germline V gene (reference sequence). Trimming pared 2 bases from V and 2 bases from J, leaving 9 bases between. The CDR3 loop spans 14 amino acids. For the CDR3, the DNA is TGTGCCAGCAGTTTAAGGGGGACAAACACTGAAGCTTTCTTT. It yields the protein CASSLRGTNTEAFF.

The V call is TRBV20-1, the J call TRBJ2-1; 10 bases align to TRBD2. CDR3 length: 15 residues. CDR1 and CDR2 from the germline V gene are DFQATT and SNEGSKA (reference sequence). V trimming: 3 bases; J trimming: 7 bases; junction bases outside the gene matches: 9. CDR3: CSASSPSGSPNEQFF. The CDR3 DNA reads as TGCAGTGCTAGTTCCCCTAGCGGGAGTCCAAATGAGCAGTTCTTC.

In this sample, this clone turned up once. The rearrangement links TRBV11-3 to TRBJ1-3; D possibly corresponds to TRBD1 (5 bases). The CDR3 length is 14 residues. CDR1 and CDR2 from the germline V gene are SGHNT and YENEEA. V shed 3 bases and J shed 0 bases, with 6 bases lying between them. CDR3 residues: CASSFDSSGNTIYF. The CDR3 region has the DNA TGTGCCAGCAGCTTTGACAGCTCTGGAAACACCATATATTTT.

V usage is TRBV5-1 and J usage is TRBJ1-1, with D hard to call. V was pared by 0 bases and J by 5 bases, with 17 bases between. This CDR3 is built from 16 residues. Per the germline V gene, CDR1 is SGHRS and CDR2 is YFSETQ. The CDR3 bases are TGCGCCAGCAGCTTGGGAGGGAACAGTAGAGGAACTGAAGCTTTCTTT. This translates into CASSLGGNSRGTEAFF.

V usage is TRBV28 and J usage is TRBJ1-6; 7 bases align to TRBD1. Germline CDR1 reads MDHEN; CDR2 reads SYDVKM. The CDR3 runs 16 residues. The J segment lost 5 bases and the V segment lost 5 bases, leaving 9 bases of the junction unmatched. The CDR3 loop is CASSVTSGTDNSPLHF. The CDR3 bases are TGTGCCAGCAGTGTAACTTCCGGGACAGATAATTCACCCCTCCACTTT.

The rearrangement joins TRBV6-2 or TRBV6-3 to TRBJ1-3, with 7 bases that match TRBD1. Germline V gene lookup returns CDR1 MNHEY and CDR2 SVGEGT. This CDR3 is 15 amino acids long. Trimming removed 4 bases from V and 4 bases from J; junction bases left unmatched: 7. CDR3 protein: CASSWPTGPGNTIYF. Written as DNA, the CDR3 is TGTGCCAGCAGTTGGCCGACAGGGCCAGGAAACACCATATATTTT.

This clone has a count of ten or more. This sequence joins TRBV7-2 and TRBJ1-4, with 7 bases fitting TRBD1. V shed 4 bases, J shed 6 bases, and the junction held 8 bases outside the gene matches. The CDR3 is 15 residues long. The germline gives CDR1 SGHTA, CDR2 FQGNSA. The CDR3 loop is CASSSLGQRDEKLFF. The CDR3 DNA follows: TGTGCCAGCAGCTCCTTGGGACAGCGCGATGAAAAACTGTTTTTT. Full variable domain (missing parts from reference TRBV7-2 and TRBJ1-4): GAGVSQSPSNKVTEKGKDVELRCDPISGHTALYWYRQSLGQGLEFLIYFQGNSAPDKSGLPSDRFSAERTGGSVSTLTIQRTQQEDSAVYLCASSSLGQRDEKLFFGSGTQLSVL.

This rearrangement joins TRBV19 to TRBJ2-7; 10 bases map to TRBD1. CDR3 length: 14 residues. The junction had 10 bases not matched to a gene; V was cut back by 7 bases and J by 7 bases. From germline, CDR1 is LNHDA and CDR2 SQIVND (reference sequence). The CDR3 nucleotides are TGTGCCAGTACCGCCGGGACAGGGGTCGGGGAGCAGTACTTC. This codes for CASTAGTGVGEQYF.